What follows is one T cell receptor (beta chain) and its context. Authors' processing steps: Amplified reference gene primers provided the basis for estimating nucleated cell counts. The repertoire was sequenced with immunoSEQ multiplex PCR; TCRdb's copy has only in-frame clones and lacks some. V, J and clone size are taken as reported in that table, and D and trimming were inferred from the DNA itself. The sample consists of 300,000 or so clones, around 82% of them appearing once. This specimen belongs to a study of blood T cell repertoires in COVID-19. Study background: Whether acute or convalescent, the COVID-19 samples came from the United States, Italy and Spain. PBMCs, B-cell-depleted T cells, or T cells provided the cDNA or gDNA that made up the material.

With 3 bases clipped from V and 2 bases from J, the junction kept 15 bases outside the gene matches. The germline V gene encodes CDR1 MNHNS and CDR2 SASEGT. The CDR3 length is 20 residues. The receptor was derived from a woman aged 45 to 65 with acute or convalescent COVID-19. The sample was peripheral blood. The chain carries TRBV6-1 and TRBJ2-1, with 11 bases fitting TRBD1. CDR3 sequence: CASSERSLNPGQGAYNEQFF. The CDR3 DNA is TGTGCCAGCAGTGAGAGATCCTTAAATCCGGGACAGGGGGCCTACAATGAGCAGTTCTTC.